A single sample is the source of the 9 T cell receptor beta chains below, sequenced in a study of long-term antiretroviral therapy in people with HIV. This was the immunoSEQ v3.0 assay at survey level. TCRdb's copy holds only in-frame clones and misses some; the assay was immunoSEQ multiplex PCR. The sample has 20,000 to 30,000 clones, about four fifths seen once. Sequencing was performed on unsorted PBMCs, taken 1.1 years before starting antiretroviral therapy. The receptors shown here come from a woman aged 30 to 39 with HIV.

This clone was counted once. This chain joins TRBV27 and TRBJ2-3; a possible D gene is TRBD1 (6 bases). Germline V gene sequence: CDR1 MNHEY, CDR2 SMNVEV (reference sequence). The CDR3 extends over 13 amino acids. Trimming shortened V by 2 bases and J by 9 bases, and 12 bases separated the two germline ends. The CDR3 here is CASSLIDRNTQYF. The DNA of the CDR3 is TGTGCCAGCAGTTTAATTGACAGGAACACGCAGTATTTT.

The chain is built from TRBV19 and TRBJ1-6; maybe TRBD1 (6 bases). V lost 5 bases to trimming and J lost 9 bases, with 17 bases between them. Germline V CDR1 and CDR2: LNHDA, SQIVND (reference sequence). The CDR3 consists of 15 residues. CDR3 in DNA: TGTGCCAGTAGTCCAGCCGGGACAACAGGTTCACCCCTCCACTTT. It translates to CASSPAGTTGSPLHF.

The CDR3 DNA is TGTGCCAGCAGTGGAGCAGGGGCGGAAGAGACCCAGTACTTC. Protein product: CASSGAGAEETQYF. The chain uses TRBV6-1 and TRBJ2-5, with D tentatively TRBD1 (6 bases). The V gene lost 4 bases and the J gene lost 3 bases, with 12 bases spanning the gap. The CDR3 runs to 14 residues. Germline CDR1 and CDR2: MNHNS and SASEGT.

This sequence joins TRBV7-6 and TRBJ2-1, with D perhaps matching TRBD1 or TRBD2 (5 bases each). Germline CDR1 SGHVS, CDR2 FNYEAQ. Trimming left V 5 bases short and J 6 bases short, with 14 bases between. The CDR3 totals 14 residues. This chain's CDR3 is CASSRGQGLNEQFF. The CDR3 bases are TGTGCCAGCAGCCGCGGGCAGGGCCTCAATGAGCAGTTCTTC.

The CDR3 spells CASSALLSNGQPQHF. The CDR3 DNA sequence: TGTGCCAGCAGTGCATTACTATCTAACGGTCAGCCCCAGCATTTT. The J gene is TRBJ1-5, the V gene TRBV2; D is undetermined. The germline CDR1 and CDR2 sequences are SNHLY and FYNNEI. The CDR3 has 15 amino acids. V lost 4 bases to trimming and J lost 6 bases, with 16 bases between them.

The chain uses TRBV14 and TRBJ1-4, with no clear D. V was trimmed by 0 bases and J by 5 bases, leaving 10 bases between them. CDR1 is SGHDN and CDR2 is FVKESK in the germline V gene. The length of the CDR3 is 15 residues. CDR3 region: CASSQDRGKNEKLFF. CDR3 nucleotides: TGTGCCAGCAGCCAAGATCGCGGAAAAAATGAAAAACTGTTTTTT.

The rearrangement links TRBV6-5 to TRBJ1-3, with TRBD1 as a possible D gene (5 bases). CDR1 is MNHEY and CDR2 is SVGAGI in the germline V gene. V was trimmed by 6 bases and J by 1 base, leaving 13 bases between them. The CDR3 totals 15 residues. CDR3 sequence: CASSLGGASGNTIYF. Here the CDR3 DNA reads TGTGCCAGCAGCCTAGGAGGGGCTTCTGGAAACACCATATATTTT.

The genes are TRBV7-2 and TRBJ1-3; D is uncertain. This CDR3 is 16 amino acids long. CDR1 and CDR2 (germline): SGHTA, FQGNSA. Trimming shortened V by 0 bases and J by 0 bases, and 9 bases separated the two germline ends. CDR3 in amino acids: CASSLARAVSGNTIYF. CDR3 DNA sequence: TGTGCCAGCAGCTTAGCTCGGGCAGTCTCTGGAAACACCATATATTTT.

The CDR3 loop is CASRQTGTSIYGYTF. The DNA for the CDR3 is TGTGCCAGCAGACAAACAGGGACGTCTATCTATGGCTACACCTTC. The rearrangement uses TRBV7-2 and TRBJ1-2, with a possible D match to TRBD1 (6 bases). The germline V gene encodes CDR1 SGHTA and CDR2 FQGNSA. V was trimmed by 6 bases and J by 4 bases, leaving 18 bases between them. The CDR3 covers 15 residues.